This T cell receptor (beta chain) was obtained from a study of T cell repertoires in cytomegalovirus infection. Study-level background: It was the public TCR beta signatures that indicated both CMV infection and matching HLA type. Whole-study findings and limits: Public TCR beta family frequency separated CMV-and-HLA carriers, including in an independent cohort. Dominating the ex vivo response were TCR beta clonotypes that were CMV-specific and HLA-C-restricted.

TCRdb re-derived calls from the reads in MiXCR, one entry per CDR3 protein. The sample has 160,000 or so distinct CDR3 sequences; 23% are singletons. Note on this clonotype: Antigen unknown.

The origin of this receptor is a human donor in good health (CMV status not recorded). Some clones in this sample may be carry-over from other donors' samples. Sequenced sample: PBMCs.

In DNA, the CDR3 is TGCAGCGTTGGCCGGACAGGGGGCGAGGAGGACACTGAAGCTTTCTTT. This gives the protein CSVGRTGGEEDTEAFF. The V and J genes are TRBV29-1 and TRBJ1-1; TRBD1 aligns across 11 bases. The CDR3 spans 16 residues. Germline values: CDR1 SQVTM, CDR2 ANQGSEA. The V gene end was trimmed by 4 bases and the J gene end by 3 bases; junction bases not matched to a gene: 10.